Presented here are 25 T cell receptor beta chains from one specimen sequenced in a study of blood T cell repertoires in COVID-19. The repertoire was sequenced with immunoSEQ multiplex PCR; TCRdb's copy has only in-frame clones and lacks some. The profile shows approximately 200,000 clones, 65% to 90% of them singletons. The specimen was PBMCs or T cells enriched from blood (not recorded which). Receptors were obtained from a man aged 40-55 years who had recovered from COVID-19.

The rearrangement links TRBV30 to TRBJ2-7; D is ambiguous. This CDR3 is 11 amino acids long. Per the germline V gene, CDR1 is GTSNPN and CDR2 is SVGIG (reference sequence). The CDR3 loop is CVGDWSYEQYV. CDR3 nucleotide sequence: TGTGTCGGAGATTGGTCCTACGAGCAGTACGTC.

The CDR3 is CATRGDNEQFF. The DNA for the CDR3 is TGTGCCACCAGGGGAGACAATGAGCAGTTCTTC. The genes are TRBV15 and TRBJ2-1; the D gene is possibly TRBD2 (5 bases). Germline V gene lookup returns CDR1 LNHNV and CDR2 YYDKDF (reference sequence). V lost 6 bases, J lost 5 bases, and 5 bases lay in between. The CDR3 is 11 amino acids.

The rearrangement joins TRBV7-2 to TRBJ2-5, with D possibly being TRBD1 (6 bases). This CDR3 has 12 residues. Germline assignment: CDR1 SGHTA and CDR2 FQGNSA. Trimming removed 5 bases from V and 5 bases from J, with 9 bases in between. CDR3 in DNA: TGTGCCAGCAGCCCTCAGGGGGAGACCCAGTACTTC. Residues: CASSPQGETQYF.

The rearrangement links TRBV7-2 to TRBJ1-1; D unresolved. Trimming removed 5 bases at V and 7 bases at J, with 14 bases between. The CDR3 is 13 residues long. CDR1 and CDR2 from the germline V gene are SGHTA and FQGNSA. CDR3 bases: TGTGCCAGCAGCCCAGAGGTTACAAATGAAGCTTTCTTT. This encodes CASSPEVTNEAFF.

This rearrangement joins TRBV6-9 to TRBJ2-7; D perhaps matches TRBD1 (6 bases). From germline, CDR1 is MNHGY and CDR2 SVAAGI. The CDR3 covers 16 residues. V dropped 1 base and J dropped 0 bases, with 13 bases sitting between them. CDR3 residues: CASSYYGTHTSYEQYV. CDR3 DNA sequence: TGTGCCAGCAGTTATTACGGGACACATACCTCCTACGAGCAGTACGTC.

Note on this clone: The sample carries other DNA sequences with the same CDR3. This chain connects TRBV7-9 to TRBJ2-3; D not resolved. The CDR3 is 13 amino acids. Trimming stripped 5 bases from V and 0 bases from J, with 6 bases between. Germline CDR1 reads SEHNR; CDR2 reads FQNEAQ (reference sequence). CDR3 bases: TGTGCCAGCAGCCCTCCTAGCACAGATACGCAGTATTTT. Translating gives CASSPPSTDTQYF.

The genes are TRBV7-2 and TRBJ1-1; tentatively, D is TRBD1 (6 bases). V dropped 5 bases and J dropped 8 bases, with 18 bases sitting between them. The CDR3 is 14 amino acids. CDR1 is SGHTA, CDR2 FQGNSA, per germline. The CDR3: CASSPQTGQREAFF. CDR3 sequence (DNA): TGTGCCAGCAGCCCGCAAACTGGACAGAGAGAAGCTTTCTTT.

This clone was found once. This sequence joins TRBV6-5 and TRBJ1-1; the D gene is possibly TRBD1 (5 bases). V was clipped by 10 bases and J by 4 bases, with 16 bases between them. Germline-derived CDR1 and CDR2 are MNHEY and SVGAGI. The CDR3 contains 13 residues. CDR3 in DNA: TGTGCCACCCTTACTGGGAGGGGCACTGAAGCTTTCTTT. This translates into CATLTGRGTEAFF.

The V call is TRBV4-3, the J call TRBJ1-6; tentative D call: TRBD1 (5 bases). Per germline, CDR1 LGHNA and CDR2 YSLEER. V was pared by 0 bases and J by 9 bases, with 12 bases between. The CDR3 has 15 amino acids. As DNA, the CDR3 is TGCGCCAGCAGCCAAGATAGAGGGACTGGTTCACCCCTCCACTTT. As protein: CASSQDRGTGSPLHF.

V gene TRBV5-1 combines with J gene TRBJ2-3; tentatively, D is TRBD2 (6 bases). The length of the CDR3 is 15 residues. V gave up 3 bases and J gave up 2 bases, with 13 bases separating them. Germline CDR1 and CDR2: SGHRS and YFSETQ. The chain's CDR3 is CASSSNGGTTDTQYF. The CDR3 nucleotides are TGCGCCAGCAGCTCAAACGGAGGGACCACAGATACGCAGTATTTT.

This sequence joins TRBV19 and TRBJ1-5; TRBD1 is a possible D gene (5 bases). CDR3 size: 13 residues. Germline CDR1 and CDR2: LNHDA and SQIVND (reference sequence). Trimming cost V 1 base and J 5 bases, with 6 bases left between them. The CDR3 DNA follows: TGTGCCAGTAGTATAGTAGGGGATCAGCCCCAGCATTTT. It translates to CASSIVGDQPQHF.

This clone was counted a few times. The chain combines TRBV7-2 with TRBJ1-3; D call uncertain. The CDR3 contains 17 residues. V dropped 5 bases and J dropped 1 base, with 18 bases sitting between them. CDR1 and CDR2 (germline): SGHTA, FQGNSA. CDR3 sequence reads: CASSLRTRWTSGNTIYF. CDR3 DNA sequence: TGTGCCAGCAGCCTTCGGACCCGTTGGACTTCTGGAAACACCATATATTTT.

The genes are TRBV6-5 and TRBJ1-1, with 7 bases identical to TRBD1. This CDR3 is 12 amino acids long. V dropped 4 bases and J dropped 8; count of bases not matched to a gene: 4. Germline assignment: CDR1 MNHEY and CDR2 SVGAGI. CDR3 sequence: CASSLGGQEAFF. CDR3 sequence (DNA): TGTGCCAGCAGTTTAGGGGGCCAGGAAGCTTTCTTT.

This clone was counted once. DNA of the CDR3: TGTGCCAGCAGCCCAAGCCCAACAGATACGCAGTATTTT. It codes for CASSPSPTDTQYF. This chain links TRBV7-2 with TRBJ2-3; D remains unclear. In germline, CDR1 is SGHTA, CDR2 FQGNSA. This CDR3 region has 13 residues. The V end was cut by 5 bases, the J end by 3 bases, with 9 bases between.

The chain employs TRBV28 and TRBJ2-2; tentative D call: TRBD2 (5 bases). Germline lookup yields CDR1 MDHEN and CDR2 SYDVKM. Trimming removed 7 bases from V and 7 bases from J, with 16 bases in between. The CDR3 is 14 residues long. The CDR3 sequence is CASTAAGRLGELFF. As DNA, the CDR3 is TGTGCCAGCACCGCGGCGGGCCGACTCGGGGAGCTGTTTTTT.

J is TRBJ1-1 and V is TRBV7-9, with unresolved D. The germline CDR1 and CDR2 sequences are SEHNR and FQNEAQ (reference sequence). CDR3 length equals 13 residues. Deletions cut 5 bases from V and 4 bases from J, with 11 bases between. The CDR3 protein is CASSRGRSTEAFF. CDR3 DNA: TGTGCCAGCAGCCGAGGAAGAAGCACTGAAGCTTTCTTT.

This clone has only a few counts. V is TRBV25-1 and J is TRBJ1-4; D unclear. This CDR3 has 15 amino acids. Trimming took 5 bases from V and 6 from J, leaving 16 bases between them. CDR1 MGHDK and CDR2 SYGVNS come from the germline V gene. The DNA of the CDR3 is TGTGCCAGCAGTTACGACGGAGATCTTTATGAAAAACTGTTTTTT. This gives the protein CASSYDGDLYEKLFF.

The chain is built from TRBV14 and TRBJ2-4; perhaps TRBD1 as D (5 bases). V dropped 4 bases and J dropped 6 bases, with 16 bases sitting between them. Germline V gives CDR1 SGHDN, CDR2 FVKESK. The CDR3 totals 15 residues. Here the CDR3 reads CASSLDKDRGNIQYF. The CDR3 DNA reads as TGTGCCAGCAGCCTAGACAAAGATAGGGGAAACATTCAGTACTTC.

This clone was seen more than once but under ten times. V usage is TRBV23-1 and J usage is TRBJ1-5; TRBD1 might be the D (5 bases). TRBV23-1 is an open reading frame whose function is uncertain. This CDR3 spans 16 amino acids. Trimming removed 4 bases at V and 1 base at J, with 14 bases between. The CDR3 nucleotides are TGCGCCAGCAGTCGCATCCCTGGGGGGAGCAATCAGCCCCAGCATTTT. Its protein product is CASSRIPGGSNQPQHF.

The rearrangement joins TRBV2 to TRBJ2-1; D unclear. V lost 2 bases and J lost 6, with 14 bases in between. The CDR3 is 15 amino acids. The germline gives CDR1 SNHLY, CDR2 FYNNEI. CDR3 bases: TGTGCCAGCAGTGAATTGGGCTCCCAAACCAATGAGCAGTTCTTC. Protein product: CASSELGSQTNEQFF.

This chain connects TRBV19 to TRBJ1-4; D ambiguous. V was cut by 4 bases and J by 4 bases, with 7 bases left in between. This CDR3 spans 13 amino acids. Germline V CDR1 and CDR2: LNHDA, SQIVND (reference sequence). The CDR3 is CASSTGFNEKLFF. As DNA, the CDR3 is TGTGCCAGTAGTACAGGATTTAATGAAAAACTGTTTTTT.

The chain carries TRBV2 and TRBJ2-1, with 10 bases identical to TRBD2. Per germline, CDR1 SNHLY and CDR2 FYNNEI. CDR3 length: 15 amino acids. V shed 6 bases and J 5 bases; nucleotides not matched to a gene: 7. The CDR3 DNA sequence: TGTGCCAGCAGGGTGAGCGGGAGGGAGCACAATGAGCAGTTCTTC. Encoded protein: CASRVSGREHNEQFF.

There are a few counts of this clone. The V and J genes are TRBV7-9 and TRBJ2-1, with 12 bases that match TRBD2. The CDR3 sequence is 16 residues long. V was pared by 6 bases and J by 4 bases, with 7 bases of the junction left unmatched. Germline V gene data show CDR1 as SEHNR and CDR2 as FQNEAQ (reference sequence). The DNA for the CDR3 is TGTGCCAGCAGATCTAGGACTAGCGGGACGTACAATGAGCAGTTCTTC. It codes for CASRSRTSGTYNEQFF.

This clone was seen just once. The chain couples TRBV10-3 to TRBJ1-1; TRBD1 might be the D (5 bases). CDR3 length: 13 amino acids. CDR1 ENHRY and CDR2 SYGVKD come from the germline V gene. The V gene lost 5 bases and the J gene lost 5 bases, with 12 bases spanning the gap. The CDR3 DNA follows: TGTGCCATCAGTCGTTCTGGGGGGACTGAAGCTTTCTTT. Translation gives CAISRSGGTEAFF.

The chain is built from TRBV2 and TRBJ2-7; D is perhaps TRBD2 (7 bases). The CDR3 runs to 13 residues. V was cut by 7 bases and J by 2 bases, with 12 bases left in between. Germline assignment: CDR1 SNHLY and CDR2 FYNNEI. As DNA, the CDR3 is TGTGCCAGCAAGACAGGACTAGCCTACGAGCAGTACTTC. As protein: CASKTGLAYEQYF.